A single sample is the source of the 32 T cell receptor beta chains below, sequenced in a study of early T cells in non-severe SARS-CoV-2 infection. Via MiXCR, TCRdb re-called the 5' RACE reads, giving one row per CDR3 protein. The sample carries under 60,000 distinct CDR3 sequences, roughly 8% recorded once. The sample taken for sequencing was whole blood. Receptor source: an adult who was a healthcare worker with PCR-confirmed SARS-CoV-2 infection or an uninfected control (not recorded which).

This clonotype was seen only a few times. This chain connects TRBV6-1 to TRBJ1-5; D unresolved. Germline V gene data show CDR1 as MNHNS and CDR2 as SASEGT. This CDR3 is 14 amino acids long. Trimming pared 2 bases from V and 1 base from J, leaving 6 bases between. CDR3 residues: CASSEFASNQPQHF. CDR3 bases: TGTGCCAGCAGTGAATTCGCAAGCAATCAGCCCCAGCATTTT.

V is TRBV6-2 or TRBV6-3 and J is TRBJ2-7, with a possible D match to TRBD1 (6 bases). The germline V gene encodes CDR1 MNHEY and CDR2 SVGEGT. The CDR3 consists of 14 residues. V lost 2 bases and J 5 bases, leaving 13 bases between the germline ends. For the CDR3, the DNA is TGTGCCAGCAGTTACACCCCGGGACACAACGAGCAGTACTTC. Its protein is CASSYTPGHNEQYF.

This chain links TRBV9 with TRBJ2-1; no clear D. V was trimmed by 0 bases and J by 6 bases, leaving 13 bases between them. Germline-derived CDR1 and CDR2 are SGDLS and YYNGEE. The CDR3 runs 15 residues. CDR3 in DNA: TGTGCCAGCAGCGTAGCTCCGGGCCCTAGCAATGAGCAGTTCTTC. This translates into CASSVAPGPSNEQFF. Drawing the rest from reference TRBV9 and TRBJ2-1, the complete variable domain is DSGVTQTPKHLITATGQRVTLRCSPRSGDLSVYWYQQSLDQGLQFLIQYYNGEERAKGNILERFSAQQFPDLHSELNLSSLELGDSALYFCASSVAPGPSNEQFFGPGTRLTVL.

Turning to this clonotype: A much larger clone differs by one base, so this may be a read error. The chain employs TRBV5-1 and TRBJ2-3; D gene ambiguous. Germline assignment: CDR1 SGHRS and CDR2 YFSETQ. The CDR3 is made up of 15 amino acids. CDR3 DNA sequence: TGCGTCAGCAGCCGAATAGGATCTAGCACAGATACGCAGTATTTT. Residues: CVSSRIGSSTDTQYF.

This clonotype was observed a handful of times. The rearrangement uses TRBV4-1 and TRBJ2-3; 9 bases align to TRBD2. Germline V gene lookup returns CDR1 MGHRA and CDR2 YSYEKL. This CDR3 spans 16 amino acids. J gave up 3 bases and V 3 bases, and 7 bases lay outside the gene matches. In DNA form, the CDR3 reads TGCGCCAGCAGCCAGCGGGGCGGGGGGGCGACAGATACGCAGTATTTT. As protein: CASSQRGGGATDTQYF.

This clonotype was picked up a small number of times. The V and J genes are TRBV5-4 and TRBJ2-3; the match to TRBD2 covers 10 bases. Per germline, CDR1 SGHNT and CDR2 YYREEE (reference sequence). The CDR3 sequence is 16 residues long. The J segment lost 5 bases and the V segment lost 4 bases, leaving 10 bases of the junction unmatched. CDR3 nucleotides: TGTGCCAGCAGCAGCCTAGCGGGAGTTGATGGAGATACGCAGTATTTT. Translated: CASSSLAGVDGDTQYF.

CDR3 sequence (DNA): TGTGCCAGCTCCTCCTTTAGCGGGAGTTCCCACGAGCAGTACTTC. This codes for CASSSFSGSSHEQYF. The chain carries TRBV18 and TRBJ2-7; TRBD2 agrees at 9 bases. CDR1 KGHSH and CDR2 LQKENI come from the germline V gene. V was clipped by 6 bases and J by 5 bases; unmatched bases: 11. The CDR3 has 15 amino acids. The whole variable domain, remainder taken from reference TRBV18 and TRBJ2-7, is NAGVMQNPRHLVRRRGQEARLRCSPMKGHSHVYWYRQLPEEGLKFMVYLQKENIIDESGMPKERFSAEFPKEGPSILRIQQVVRGDSAAYFCASSSFSGSSHEQYFGPGTRLTVT.

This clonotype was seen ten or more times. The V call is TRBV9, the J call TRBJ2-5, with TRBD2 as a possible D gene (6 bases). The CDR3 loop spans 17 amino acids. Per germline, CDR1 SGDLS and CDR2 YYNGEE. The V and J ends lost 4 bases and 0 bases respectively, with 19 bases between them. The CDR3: CASSPSAGRMYQETQYF. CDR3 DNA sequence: TGTGCCAGCAGCCCTTCCGCGGGGCGCATGTACCAAGAGACCCAGTACTTC.

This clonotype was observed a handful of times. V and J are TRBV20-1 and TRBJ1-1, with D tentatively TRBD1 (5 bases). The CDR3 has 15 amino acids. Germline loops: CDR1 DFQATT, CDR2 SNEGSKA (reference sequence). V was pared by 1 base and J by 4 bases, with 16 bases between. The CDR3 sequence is CSARGGRVWGTEAFF. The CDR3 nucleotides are TGCAGTGCTAGAGGGGGCAGGGTTTGGGGCACTGAAGCTTTCTTT.

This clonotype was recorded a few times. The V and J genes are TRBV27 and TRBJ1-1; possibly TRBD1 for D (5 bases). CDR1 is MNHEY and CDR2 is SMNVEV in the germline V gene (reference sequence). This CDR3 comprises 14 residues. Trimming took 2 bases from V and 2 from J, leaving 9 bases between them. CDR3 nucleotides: TGTGCCAGCAGTTTAGGGAGGGGAAACACTGAAGCTTTCTTT. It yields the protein CASSLGRGNTEAFF.

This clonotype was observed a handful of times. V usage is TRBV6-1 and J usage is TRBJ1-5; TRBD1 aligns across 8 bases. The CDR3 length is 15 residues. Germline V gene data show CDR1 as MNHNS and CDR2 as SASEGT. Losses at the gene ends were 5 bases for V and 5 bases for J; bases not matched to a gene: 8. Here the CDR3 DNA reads TGTGCCAGCAGTCTAGGGACAGGACCCGATCAGCCCCAGCATTTT. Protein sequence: CASSLGTGPDQPQHF.

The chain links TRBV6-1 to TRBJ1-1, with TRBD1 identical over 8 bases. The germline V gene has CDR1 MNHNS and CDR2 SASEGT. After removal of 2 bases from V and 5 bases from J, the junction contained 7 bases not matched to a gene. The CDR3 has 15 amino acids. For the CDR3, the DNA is TGTGCCAGCAGTGAATTCGGACAGGGTTGGACTGAAGCTTTCTTT. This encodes CASSEFGQGWTEAFF.

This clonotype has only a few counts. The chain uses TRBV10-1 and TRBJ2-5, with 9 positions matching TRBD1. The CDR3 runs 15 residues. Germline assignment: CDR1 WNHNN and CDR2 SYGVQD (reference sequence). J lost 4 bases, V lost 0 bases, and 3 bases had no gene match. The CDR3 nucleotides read TGCGCCAGCAGTGAGTCGACGACAGGGGGAGAGACCCAGTACTTC. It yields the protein CASSESTTGGETQYF.

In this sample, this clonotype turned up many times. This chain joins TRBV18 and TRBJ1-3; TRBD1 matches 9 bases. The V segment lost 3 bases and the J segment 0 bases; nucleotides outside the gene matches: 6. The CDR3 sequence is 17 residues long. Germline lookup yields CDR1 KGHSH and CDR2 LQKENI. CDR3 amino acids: CASSPRDRVSSGNTIYF. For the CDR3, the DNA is TGTGCCAGCTCACCGAGGGACAGGGTGAGCTCTGGAAACACCATATATTTT.

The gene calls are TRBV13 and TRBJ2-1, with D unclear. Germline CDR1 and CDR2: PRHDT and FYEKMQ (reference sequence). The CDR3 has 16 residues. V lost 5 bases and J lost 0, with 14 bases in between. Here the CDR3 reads CASSPVGGISYNEQFF. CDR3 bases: TGTGCCAGCAGCCCAGTGGGCGGCATCTCCTACAATGAGCAGTTCTTC.

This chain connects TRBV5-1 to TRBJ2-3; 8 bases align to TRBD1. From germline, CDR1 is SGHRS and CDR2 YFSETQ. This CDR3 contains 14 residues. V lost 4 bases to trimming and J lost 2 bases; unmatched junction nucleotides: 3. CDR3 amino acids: CASSPDRATDTQYF. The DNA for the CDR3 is TGCGCCAGCAGCCCGGACAGGGCCACAGATACGCAGTATTTT. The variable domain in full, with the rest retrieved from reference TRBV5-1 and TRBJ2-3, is KAGVTQTPRYLIKTRGQQVTLSCSPISGHRSVSWYQQTPGQGLQFLFEYFSETQRNKGNFPGRFSGRQFSNSRSEMNVSTLELGDSALYLCASSPDRATDTQYFGPGTRLTVL.

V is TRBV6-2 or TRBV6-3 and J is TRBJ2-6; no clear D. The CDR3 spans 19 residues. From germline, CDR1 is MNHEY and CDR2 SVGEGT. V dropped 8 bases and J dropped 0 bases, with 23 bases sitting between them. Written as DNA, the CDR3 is TGTGCCAGCCCCCGGGTTTCCGTCTCCATCGGCTCTGGGGCCAACGTCCTGACTTTC. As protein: CASPRVSVSIGSGANVLTF.

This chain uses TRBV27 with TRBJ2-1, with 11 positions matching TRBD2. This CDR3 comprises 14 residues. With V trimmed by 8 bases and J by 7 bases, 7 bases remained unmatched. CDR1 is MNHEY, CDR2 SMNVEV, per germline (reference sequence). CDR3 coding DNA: TGTGCCAGCGGGGGACTAGCGGCCTGGAATGAGCAGTTCTTC. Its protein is CASGGLAAWNEQFF.

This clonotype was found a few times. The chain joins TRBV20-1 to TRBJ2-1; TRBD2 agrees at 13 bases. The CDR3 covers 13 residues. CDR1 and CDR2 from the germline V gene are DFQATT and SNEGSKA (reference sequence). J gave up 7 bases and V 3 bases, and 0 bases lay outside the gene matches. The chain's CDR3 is CSARGLAGNEQFF. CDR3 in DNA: TGCAGTGCTAGGGGACTAGCGGGGAATGAGCAGTTCTTC.

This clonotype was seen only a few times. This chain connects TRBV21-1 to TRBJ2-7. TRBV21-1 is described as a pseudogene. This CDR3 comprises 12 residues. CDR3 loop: CASSRGSYEQYF. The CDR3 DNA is TGTGCCAGCAGCAGGGGCTCCTACGAGCAGTACTTC.

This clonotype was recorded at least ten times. The CDR3 region has the DNA TGTGCTAGTGTCGGACCCTCGGATGAGCAGTACTTC. This sequence encodes CASVGPSDEQYF. The V and J genes are TRBV12-5 and TRBJ2-7; D gene unclear. Germline assignment: CDR1 LGHNT and CDR2 FRNRAP. The CDR3 extends over 12 amino acids. V dropped 7 bases and J dropped 7 bases, with 14 bases sitting between them.

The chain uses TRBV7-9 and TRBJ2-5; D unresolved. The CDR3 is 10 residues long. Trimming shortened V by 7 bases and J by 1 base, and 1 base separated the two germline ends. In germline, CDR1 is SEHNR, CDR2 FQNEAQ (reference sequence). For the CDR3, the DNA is TGTGCCAGCACCCAAGAGACCCAGTACTTC. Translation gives CASTQETQYF. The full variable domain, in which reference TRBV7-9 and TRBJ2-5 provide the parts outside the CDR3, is DTGVSQNPRHKITKRGQNVTFRCDPISEHNRLYWYRQTLGQGPEFLTYFQNEAQLEKSRLLSDRFSAERPKGSFSTLEIQRTEQGDSAMYLCASTQETQYFGPGTRLLVL.

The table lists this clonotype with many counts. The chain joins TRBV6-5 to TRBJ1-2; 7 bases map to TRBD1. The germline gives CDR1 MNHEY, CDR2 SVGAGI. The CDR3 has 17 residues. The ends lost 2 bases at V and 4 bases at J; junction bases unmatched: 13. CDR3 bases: TGTGCCAGCAGTTACCTCGCCAGGGGGAGGACCCTCTATGGCTACACCTTC. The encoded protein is CASSYLARGRTLYGYTF.

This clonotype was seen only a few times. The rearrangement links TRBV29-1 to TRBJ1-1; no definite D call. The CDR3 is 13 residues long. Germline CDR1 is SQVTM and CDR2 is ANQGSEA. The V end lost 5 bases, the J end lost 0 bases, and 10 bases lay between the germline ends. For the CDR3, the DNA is TGCAGCGTTTCTAGGGCAGTGAACACTGAAGCTTTCTTT. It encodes CSVSRAVNTEAFF.

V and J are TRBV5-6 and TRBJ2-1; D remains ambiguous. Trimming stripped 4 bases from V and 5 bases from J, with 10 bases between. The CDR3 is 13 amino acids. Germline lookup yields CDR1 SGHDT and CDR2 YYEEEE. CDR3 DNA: TGTGCCAGCAGCCCGATGACGAACAATGAGCAGTTCTTC. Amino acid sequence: CASSPMTNNEQFF.

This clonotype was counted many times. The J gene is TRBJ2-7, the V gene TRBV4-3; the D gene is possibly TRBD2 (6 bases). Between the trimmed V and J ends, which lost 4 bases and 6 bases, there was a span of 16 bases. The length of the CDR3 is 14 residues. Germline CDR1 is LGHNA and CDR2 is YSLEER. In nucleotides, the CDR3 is TGCGCCAGCAGCCTATCTCGGGAGACTACCGAGCAGTACTTC. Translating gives CASSLSRETTEQYF.

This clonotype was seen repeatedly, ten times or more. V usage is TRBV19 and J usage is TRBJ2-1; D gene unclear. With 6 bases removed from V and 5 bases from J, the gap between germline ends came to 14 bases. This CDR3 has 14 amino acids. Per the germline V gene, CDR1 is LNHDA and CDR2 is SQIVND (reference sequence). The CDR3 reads CASRVGPGDNEQFF. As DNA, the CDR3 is TGTGCCAGTAGAGTGGGCCCTGGGGACAATGAGCAGTTCTTC.

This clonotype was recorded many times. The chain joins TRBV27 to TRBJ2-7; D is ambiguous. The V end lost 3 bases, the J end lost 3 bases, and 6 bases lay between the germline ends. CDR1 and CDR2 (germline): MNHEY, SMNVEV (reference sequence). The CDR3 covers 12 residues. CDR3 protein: CASSFTGYEQYF. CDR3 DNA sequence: TGTGCCAGCAGTTTCACGGGCTACGAGCAGTACTTC.

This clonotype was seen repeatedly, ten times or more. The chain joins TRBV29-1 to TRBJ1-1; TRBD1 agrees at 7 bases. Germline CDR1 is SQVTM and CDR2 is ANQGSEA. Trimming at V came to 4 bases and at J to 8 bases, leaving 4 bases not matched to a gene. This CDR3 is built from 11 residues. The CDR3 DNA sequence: TGCAGCGTTGCAGGGACAGTAGAAGCTTTCTTT. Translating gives CSVAGTVEAFF.

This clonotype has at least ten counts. DNA of the CDR3: TGTGCCAGCAGCTTGGCTCTACGCTCTGGGGCCAACGTCCTGACTTTC. Encoded protein: CASSLALRSGANVLTF. V usage is TRBV5-6 and J usage is TRBJ2-6; D is uncertain. The germline V gene has CDR1 SGHDT and CDR2 YYEEEE. The CDR3 extends over 16 amino acids. Trimming removed 0 bases at V and 0 bases at J, with 7 bases between.

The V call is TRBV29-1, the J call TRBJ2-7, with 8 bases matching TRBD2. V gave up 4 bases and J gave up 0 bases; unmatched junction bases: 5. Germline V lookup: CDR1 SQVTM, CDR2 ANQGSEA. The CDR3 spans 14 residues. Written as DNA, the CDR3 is TGCAGCGTTGCGGTTAGCGGGGACTCCTACGAGCAGTACTTC. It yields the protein CSVAVSGDSYEQYF.

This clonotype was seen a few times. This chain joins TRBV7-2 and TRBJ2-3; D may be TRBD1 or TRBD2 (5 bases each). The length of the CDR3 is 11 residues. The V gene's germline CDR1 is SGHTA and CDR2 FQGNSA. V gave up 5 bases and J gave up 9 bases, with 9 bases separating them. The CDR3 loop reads CASSPGTTQYF. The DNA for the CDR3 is TGTGCCAGCAGCCCCGGGACGACGCAGTATTTT.